This TCR beta chain was recovered during a study of identical twins. Study-wide points: Among out-of-frame alpha sequences shared by twins, low generation probability occurred in excess. Less excess twin sharing appeared in beta out-of-frame sequences.

This clonotype was recorded at least ten times. As yet, its antigen is unknown. At one end the junction does not follow the germline gene, possibly because of a read error. Only healthy Caucasians were enrolled as donors. TCRdb recomputed calls from the 5' RACE reads with MiXCR, one row per CDR3 protein. The table includes about 700,000 distinct CDR3 sequences, around 6.1% detected once. Germline lookup yields CDR1 MNHEY and CDR2 SVGAGI. The CDR3 runs 13 residues. This rearrangement joins TRBV6-5 to TRBJ2-3; TRBD2 is a possible D gene (5 bases). The sequence was collected from a man between 18 and 29 years old in good health. The material sequenced was naive T cells sorted from blood. The CDR3 DNA follows: TGTGCCAGCAGTTACGGGAGCAAAGATACGCAGTATTTT. It translates to CASSYGSKDTQYF.